This T cell receptor beta chain originates from a study of shared clonotypes between healthy human individuals. Notes on the study in general: Naive subsets tended to show greater estimated richness than memory subsets.

Naive CD8 cells comprised CD45RO-negative, CCR7-positively selected cells, excluding terminally differentiated effector memory CD45RA+ cells. The germline V gene encodes CDR1 MGHRA and CDR2 YSYEKL. Trimming shortened V by 1 base and J by 1 base, and 4 bases separated the two germline ends. The CDR3 is made up of 14 amino acids. An assay was performed, and its level was deep. Investigators spread the genomic DNA of each subset evenly over several immunoSEQ plates. Tens of thousands of T cell genomes, or about 190 ng DNA, went into the sorted-subset replicate PCRs. The method was immunoSEQ multiplex PCR; TCRdb's version includes in-frame clones alone and lacks a portion of them. The sample carries some 1,900,000 clones, approximately 94% recorded once. There are a few counts of this clone. Its cognate antigen is unknown. Other DNA sequences from this sample encode an identical CDR3 as well.

The V and J genes are TRBV4-1 and TRBJ2-2; D is uncertain. This sequence originates from a man younger than 35 in good health. Source material: naive CD8+ T cells sorted from blood. The CDR3 nucleotides are TGCGCCAGCAGCCAAGTTGGGAACACCGGGGAGCTGTTTTTT. This gives the protein CASSQVGNTGELFF.